This is a list of T cell receptor beta chains from one sample in a study of early T cells in non-severe SARS-CoV-2 infection. TCRdb re-called the 5' RACE reads through MiXCR, storing one row per CDR3 protein. The sample carries 35,000 to 45,000 distinct CDR3 sequences, less than 6.5% recorded once. Sequences were obtained from whole blood. The receptors derive from an adult who was a healthcare worker with PCR-confirmed SARS-CoV-2 infection or an uninfected control (not recorded which). CDR3s include the opening cysteine and the closing phenylalanine or tryptophan. Each record gives: V gene, D gene, J gene, clone size, CDR3 protein, CDR3 DNA. The D gene is left open where the match is weak. Some rows mark clone size as missing; the rest say once, few, many or name a class of expanded clone.

v_call: TRBV4-3
d_call: NA
j_call: TRBJ2-7
clone_size: many
cdr3_aa: CASSQDRGSEQYF
cdr3_nt: TGCGCCAGCAGCCAAGATAGAGGATCCGAGCAGTACTTC

v_call: TRBV7-7
d_call: NA
j_call: TRBJ1-6
clone_size: NA
cdr3_aa: CASTAVRLNNSPLHF
cdr3_nt: TGTGCTAGCACGGCGGTGAGGCTAAATAATTCACCCCTCCACTTT

v_call: TRBV7-3
d_call: NA
j_call: TRBJ1-1
clone_size: many
cdr3_aa: CASSRSGNTEAFF
cdr3_nt: TGTGCCAGCAGCCGATCCGGGAACACTGAAGCTTTCTTT

v_call: TRBV20-1
d_call: TRBD1
j_call: TRBJ1-1
clone_size: many
cdr3_aa: CSALPGTGDTEAFF
cdr3_nt: TGCAGTGCTTTGCCCGGGACAGGAGACACTGAAGCTTTCTTT

v_call: TRBV12-3/TRBV12-4
d_call: NA
j_call: TRBJ1-1
clone_size: many
cdr3_aa: CASSLTRGYTEAFF
cdr3_nt: TGTGCCAGCAGTTTAACCAGGGGCTACACTGAAGCTTTCTTT

v_call: TRBV20-1
d_call: TRBD2
j_call: TRBJ2-3
clone_size: many
cdr3_aa: CSATGTSGPGPATQYF
cdr3_nt: TGCAGTGCTACCGGGACTAGCGGGCCGGGGCCAGCTACGCAGTATTTT

v_call: TRBV27
d_call: NA
j_call: TRBJ2-1
clone_size: NA
cdr3_aa: CASSLRPYNEQFF
cdr3_nt: TGTGCCAGCAGTTTAAGGCCCTACAATGAGCAGTTCTTC

v_call: TRBV3-1
d_call: NA
j_call: TRBJ1-1
clone_size: NA
cdr3_aa: CASSRAGVARSEAFF
cdr3_nt: TGTGCCAGCAGCCGGGCAGGGGTAGCGAGATCTGAAGCTTTCTTT

v_call: TRBV5-5
d_call: TRBD2
j_call: TRBJ2-5
clone_size: NA
cdr3_aa: CASSLVTSGGQTQYF
cdr3_nt: TGTGCCAGCAGCTTGGTGACTAGCGGGGGACAGACCCAGTACTTC

v_call: TRBV19
d_call: NA
j_call: TRBJ2-1
clone_size: many
cdr3_aa: CASSIVGEFNEQFF
cdr3_nt: TGTGCCAGTAGTATAGTGGGGGAGTTCAATGAGCAGTTCTTC

v_call: TRBV6-5
d_call: NA
j_call: TRBJ2-2
clone_size: NA
cdr3_aa: CASRKTNTGELFF
cdr3_nt: TGTGCCAGCAGGAAGACGAACACCGGGGAGCTGTTTTTT

v_call: TRBV20-1
d_call: NA
j_call: TRBJ2-4
clone_size: many
cdr3_aa: CSASGQGKNIQYF
cdr3_nt: TGCAGTGCTAGCGGGCAGGGCAAAAACATTCAGTACTTC

v_call: TRBV11-2
d_call: NA
j_call: TRBJ2-1
clone_size: many
cdr3_aa: CASSLDRNNEQFF
cdr3_nt: TGTGCCAGCAGCTTGGACAGAAACAATGAGCAGTTCTTC

v_call: TRBV7-3
d_call: NA
j_call: TRBJ2-1
clone_size: NA
cdr3_aa: CASSFSYGNEQFF
cdr3_nt: TGTGCCAGCAGCTTCAGTTACGGCAATGAGCAGTTCTTC

v_call: TRBV2
d_call: NA
j_call: TRBJ2-5
clone_size: few
cdr3_aa: CASNRAEETQYF
cdr3_nt: TGTGCCAGCAACCGAGCAGAAGAGACCCAGTACTTC

v_call: TRBV6-2/TRBV6-3
d_call: TRBD1
j_call: TRBJ1-2
clone_size: many
cdr3_aa: CASSYLGQGYGYTF
cdr3_nt: TGTGCCAGCAGTTACCTGGGACAGGGTTATGGCTACACCTTC

v_call: TRBV11-2
d_call: NA
j_call: TRBJ2-3
clone_size: many
cdr3_aa: CASSRGDATDTQYF
cdr3_nt: TGTGCCAGCAGCCGTGGGGACGCTACAGATACGCAGTATTTT

v_call: TRBV19
d_call: NA
j_call: TRBJ2-5
clone_size: NA
cdr3_aa: CASSQNLNAETQYF
cdr3_nt: TGTGCCAGTAGCCAGAACCTGAACGCGGAGACCCAGTACTTC

v_call: TRBV6-5
d_call: NA
j_call: TRBJ2-3
clone_size: many
cdr3_aa: CASSSGHTDTQYF
cdr3_nt: TGTGCCAGCAGTTCCGGGCACACAGATACGCAGTATTTT

v_call: TRBV12-5
d_call: TRBD1
j_call: TRBJ2-1
clone_size: many
cdr3_aa: CASGLGDRVSAF
cdr3_nt: TGTGCTAGTGGTTTGGGTGACAGGGTCTCGGCCTTC

v_call: TRBV10-1
d_call: NA
j_call: TRBJ2-1
clone_size: many
cdr3_aa: CASSGIAQENEQFF
cdr3_nt: TGCGCCAGCAGTGGTATAGCCCAAGAGAATGAGCAGTTCTTC

v_call: TRBV9
d_call: NA
j_call: TRBJ1-1
clone_size: many
cdr3_aa: CASSVDLGYEAFF
cdr3_nt: TGTGCCAGCAGCGTAGATCTGGGCTATGAAGCTTTCTTT

v_call: TRBV25-1
d_call: TRBD2
j_call: TRBJ2-7
clone_size: many
cdr3_aa: CASSEWTSGSTHEQYF
cdr3_nt: TGTGCCAGCAGTGAATGGACTAGCGGGAGCACCCACGAGCAGTACTTC

v_call: TRBV3-1
d_call: NA
j_call: TRBJ2-3
clone_size: few
cdr3_aa: CASSQTLLTDTQYF
cdr3_nt: TGTGCCAGCAGCCAAACTCTCCTGACAGATACGCAGTATTTT

v_call: TRBV18
d_call: TRBD1
j_call: TRBJ1-2
clone_size: many
cdr3_aa: CASSPAGGASYGYTF
cdr3_nt: TGTGCCAGCTCACCGGCAGGGGGCGCATCATATGGCTACACCTTC

v_call: TRBV12-3/TRBV12-4
d_call: TRBD2
j_call: TRBJ2-3
clone_size: NA
cdr3_aa: CASRSSGGSTDTQYF
cdr3_nt: TGTGCCAGCAGATCAAGCGGGGGGAGCACAGATACGCAGTATTTT

v_call: TRBV7-9
d_call: NA
j_call: TRBJ2-1
clone_size: few
cdr3_aa: CASSLGGTGEQFF
cdr3_nt: TGTGCCAGCAGCTTAGGAGGGACGGGGGAGCAGTTCTTC

v_call: TRBV9
d_call: TRBD1
j_call: TRBJ2-4
clone_size: NA
cdr3_aa: CASSADPGQASRFAKNIQYF
cdr3_nt: TGTGCCAGCAGCGCGGACCCGGGACAGGCAAGTCGATTTGCCAAAAACATTCAGTACTTC

v_call: TRBV7-8
d_call: NA
j_call: TRBJ1-3
clone_size: many
cdr3_aa: CASSLAIGGGWLENTIYF
cdr3_nt: TGTGCCAGCAGCTTAGCTATTGGCGGGGGGTGGCTTGAAAACACCATATATTTT

v_call: TRBV2
d_call: NA
j_call: TRBJ1-5
clone_size: few
cdr3_aa: CASSGLAKVGNQPQHF
cdr3_nt: TGTGCCAGCAGTGGGCTGGCAAAGGTGGGCAATCAGCCCCAGCATTTT

v_call: TRBV7-8
d_call: NA
j_call: TRBJ2-6
clone_size: few
cdr3_aa: CASSARTAGANVLTF
cdr3_nt: TGTGCCAGCAGCGCGCGGACAGCCGGGGCCAACGTCCTGACTTTC

v_call: TRBV18
d_call: NA
j_call: TRBJ2-1
clone_size: few
cdr3_aa: CASSPPDMVYNEQFF
cdr3_nt: TGTGCCAGCTCACCACCGGACATGGTATACAATGAGCAGTTCTTC

v_call: TRBV27
d_call: NA
j_call: TRBJ2-7
clone_size: NA
cdr3_aa: CASSLSEGDEQYF
cdr3_nt: TGTGCCAGCAGTTTATCGGAGGGGGACGAGCAGTACTTC

v_call: TRBV20-1
d_call: NA
j_call: TRBJ2-7
clone_size: many
cdr3_aa: CSAVHTGNEQYF
cdr3_nt: TGCAGTGCGGTCCATACGGGCAACGAGCAGTACTTC

v_call: TRBV12-5
d_call: NA
j_call: TRBJ1-4
clone_size: NA
cdr3_aa: CATGREMDEKLFF
cdr3_nt: TGTGCTACGGGTCGGGAAATGGATGAAAAACTGTTTTTT

v_call: TRBV6-6
d_call: TRBD1
j_call: TRBJ2-7
clone_size: many
cdr3_aa: CASSTDRAYSYEQYF
cdr3_nt: TGTGCCAGCAGCACCGACAGGGCCTACTCCTACGAGCAGTACTTC